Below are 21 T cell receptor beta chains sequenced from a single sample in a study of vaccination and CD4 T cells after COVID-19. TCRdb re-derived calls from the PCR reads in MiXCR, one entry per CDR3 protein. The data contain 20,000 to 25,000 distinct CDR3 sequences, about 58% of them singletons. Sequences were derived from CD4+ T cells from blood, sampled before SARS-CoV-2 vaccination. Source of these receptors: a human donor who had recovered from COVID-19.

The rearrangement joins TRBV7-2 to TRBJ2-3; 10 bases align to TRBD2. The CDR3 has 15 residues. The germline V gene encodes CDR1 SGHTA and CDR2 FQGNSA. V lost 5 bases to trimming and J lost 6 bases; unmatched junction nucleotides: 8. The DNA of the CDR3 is TGTGCCAGCAGCCCCCTAGCGGGAGTGATCGATACGCAGTATTTT. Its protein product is CASSPLAGVIDTQYF.

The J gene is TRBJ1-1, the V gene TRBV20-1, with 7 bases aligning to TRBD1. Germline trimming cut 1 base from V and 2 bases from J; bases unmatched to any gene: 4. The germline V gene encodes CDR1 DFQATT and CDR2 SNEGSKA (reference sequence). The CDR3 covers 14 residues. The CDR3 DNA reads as TGCAGTGCTAGAGTGGGGACAGCTAACACTGAAGCTTTCTTT. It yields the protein CSARVGTANTEAFF.

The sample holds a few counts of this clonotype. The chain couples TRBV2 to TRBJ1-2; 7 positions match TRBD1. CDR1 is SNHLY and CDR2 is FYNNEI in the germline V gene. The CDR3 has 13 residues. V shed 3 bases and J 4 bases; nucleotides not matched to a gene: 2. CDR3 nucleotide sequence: TGTGCCAGCAGTGAGACAGGGACCTATGGCTACACCTTC. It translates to CASSETGTYGYTF. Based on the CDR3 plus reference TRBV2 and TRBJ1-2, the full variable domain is EPEVTQTPSHQVTQMGQEVILRCVPISNHLYFYWYRQILGQKVEFLVSFYNNEISEKSEIFDDQFSVERPDGSNFTLKIRSTKLEDSAMYFCASSETGTYGYTFGSGTRLTVV.

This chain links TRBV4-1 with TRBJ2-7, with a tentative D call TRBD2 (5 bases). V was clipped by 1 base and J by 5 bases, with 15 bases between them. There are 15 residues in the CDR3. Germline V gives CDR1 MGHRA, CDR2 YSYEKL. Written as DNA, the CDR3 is TGCGCCAGCAGCCAAGCTGGGGTGTGGGGAGACGAGCAGTACTTC. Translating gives CASSQAGVWGDEQYF.

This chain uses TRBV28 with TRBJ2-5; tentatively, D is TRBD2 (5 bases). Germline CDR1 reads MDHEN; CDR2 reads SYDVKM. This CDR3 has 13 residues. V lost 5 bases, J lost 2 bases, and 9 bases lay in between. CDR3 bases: TGTGCCAGCAGTATCGGGGTTCAAGAGACCCAGTACTTC. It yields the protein CASSIGVQETQYF. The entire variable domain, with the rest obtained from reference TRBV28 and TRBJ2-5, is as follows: DVKVTQSSRYLVKRTGEKVFLECVQDMDHENMFWYRQDPGLGLRLIYFSYDVKMKEKGDIPEGYSVSREKKERFSLILESASTNQTSMYLCASSIGVQETQYFGPGTRLLVL.

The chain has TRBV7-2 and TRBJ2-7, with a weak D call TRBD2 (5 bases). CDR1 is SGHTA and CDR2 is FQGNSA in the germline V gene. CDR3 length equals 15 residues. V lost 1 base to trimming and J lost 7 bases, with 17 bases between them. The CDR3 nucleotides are TGTGCCAGCAGCTTAGGAGCCCAGCGGACGGGGGAGCAGTACTTC. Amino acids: CASSLGAQRTGEQYF.

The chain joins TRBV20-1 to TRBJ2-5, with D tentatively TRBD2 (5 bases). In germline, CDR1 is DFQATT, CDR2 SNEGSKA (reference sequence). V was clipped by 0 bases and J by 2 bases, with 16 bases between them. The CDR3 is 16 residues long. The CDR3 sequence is CSARDNKLGTQETQYF. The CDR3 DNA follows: TGCAGTGCTAGAGATAACAAACTAGGAACACAAGAGACCCAGTACTTC.

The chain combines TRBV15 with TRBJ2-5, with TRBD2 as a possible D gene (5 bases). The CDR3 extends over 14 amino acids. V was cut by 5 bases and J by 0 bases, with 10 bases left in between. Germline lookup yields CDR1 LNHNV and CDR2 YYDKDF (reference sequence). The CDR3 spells CATSEGAYQETQYF. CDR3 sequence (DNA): TGTGCCACCAGCGAGGGAGCGTACCAAGAGACCCAGTACTTC.

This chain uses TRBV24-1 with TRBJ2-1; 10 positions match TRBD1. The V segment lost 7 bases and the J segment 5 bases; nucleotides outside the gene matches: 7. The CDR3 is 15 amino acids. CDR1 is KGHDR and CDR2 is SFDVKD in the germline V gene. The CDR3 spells CATRPGTGANNEQFF. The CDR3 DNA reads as TGTGCCACCAGACCCGGGACAGGGGCCAACAATGAGCAGTTCTTC.

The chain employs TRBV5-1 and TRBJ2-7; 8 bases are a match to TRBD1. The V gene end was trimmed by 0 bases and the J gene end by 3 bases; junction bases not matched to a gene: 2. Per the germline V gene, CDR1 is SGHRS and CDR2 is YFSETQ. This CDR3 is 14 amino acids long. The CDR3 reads CASSLDRGDYEQYF. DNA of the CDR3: TGCGCCAGCAGCTTGGACAGGGGGGACTACGAGCAGTACTTC.

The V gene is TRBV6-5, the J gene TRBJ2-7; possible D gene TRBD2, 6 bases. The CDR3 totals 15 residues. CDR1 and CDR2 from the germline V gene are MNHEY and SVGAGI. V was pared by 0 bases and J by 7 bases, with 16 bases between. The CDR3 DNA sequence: TGTGCCAGCAGTTACTCGGAACTTAGCGGAGGAGAGCAGTACTTC. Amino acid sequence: CASSYSELSGGEQYF.

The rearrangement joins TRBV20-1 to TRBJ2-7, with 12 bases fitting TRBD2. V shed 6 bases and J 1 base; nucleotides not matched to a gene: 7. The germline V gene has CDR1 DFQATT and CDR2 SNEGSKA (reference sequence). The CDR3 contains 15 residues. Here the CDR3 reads CSARLAGVSSYEQYF. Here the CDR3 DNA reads TGCAGTGCACGACTAGCGGGAGTTTCTTCCTACGAGCAGTACTTC.

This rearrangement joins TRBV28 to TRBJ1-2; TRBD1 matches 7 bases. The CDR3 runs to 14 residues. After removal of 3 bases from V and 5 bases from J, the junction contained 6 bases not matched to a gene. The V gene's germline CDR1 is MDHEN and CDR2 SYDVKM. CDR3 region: CASSLPGGVYGYTF. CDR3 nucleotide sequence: TGTGCCAGCAGTTTGCCAGGGGGGGTTTATGGCTACACCTTC.

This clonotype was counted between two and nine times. In nucleotides, the CDR3 is TGTGCCAGCAGCGTGACAGGGGGCACGAATTCACCCCTCCACTTT. It is translated as CASSVTGGTNSPLHF. The rearrangement joins TRBV2 to TRBJ1-6, with 10 nucleotides matching TRBD1. Germline loops: CDR1 SNHLY, CDR2 FYNNEI. The CDR3 consists of 15 residues. J lost 7 bases, V lost 6 bases, and 6 bases had no gene match.

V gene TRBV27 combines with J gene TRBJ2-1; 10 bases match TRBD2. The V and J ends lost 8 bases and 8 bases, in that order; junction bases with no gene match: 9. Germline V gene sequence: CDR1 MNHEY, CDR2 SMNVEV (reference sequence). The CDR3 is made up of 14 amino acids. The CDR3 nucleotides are TGTGCCAGCCTGGCGCGAGCGGGAGGGTATGAGCAGTTCTTC. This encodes CASLARAGGYEQFF.

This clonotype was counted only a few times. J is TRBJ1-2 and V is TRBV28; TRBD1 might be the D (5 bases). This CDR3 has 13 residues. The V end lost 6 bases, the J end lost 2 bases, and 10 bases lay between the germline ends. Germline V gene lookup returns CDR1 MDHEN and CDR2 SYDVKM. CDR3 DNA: TGTGCCAGCAGGATGGACAAGAACTATGGCTACACCTTC. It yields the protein CASRMDKNYGYTF.

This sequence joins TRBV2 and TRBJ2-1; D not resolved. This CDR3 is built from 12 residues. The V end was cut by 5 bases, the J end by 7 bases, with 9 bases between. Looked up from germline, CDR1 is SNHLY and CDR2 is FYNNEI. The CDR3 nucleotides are TGTGCCAGCAGTCTAGACGCTAATGAGCAGTTCTTC. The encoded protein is CASSLDANEQFF.

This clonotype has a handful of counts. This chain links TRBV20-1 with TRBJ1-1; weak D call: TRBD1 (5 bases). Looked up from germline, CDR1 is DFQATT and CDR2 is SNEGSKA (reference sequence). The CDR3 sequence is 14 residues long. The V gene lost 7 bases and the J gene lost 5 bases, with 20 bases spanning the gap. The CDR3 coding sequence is TGCAGTGTACGTCGGGGAGGGGCAGGGACTGAAGCTTTCTTT. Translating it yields CSVRRGGAGTEAFF.

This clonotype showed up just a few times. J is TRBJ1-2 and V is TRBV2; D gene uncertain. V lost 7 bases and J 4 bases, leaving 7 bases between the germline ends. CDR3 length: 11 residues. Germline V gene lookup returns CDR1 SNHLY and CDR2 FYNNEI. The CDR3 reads CASIAVYGYTF. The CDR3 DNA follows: TGTGCCAGCATCGCGGTCTATGGCTACACCTTC.

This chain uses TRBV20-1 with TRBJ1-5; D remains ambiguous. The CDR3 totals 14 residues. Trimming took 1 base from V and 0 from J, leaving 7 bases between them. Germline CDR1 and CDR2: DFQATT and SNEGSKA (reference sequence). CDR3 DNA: TGCAGTGCTAGAGGGGGAGGTAGCAATCAGCCCCAGCATTTT. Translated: CSARGGGSNQPQHF.

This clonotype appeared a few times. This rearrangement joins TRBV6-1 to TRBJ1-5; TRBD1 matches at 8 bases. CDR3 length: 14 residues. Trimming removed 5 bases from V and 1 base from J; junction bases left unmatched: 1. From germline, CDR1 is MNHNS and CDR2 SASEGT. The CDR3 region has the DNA TGTGCCAGCAGTCGACAGGGGAGCAATCAGCCCCAGCATTTT. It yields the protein CASSRQGSNQPQHF.